Presented here are 23 T cell receptor beta chains from one specimen sequenced in a study of blood T cell repertoires in COVID-19. The table came from immunoSEQ multiplex PCR; TCRdb's copy has only in-frame clones and leaves some out. The sample lists fewer than 90,000 clones, roughly nine tenths seen once, with more than 14% in the top ten. Input material: peripheral blood. These TCRs come from a male donor with acute or convalescent COVID-19.

V and J are TRBV7-9 and TRBJ2-2; a possible D gene is TRBD1 (5 bases). Trimming cost V 1 base and J 7 bases, with 10 bases left between them. This CDR3 is 14 amino acids long. Germline CDR1 SEHNR, CDR2 FQNEAQ (reference sequence). The CDR3: CASSLEGYHGELFF. Written as DNA, the CDR3 is TGTGCCAGCAGCTTAGAGGGGTATCACGGGGAGCTGTTTTTT.

The J gene is TRBJ2-7, the V gene TRBV6-4, with 9 bases that match TRBD1. Trimming took 3 bases from V and 7 from J; bases not matched to a gene: 10. The germline V gene has CDR1 MRHNA and CDR2 SNTAGT. This CDR3 contains 15 residues. The chain's CDR3 is CASSEQGQGGYEQYF. In DNA form, the CDR3 reads TGTGCCAGCAGTGAACAGGGACAGGGAGGATATGAGCAGTACTTC.

The chain employs TRBV5-1 and TRBJ1-1; perhaps TRBD1 as D (5 bases). CDR1 and CDR2 from the germline V gene are SGHRS and YFSETQ. This CDR3 is 15 amino acids long. V lost 4 bases, J lost 4 bases, and 17 bases lay in between. CDR3 residues: CASSPQEGLGTEAFF. The CDR3 nucleotides read TGCGCCAGCAGCCCCCAGGAGGGGTTAGGCACTGAAGCTTTCTTT.

The chain has TRBV19 and TRBJ2-1; D may be TRBD2 (6 bases). V was pared by 1 base and J by 7 bases, with 20 bases between. This CDR3 contains 17 residues. Germline CDR1 reads LNHDA; CDR2 reads SQIVND (reference sequence). Here the CDR3 DNA reads TGTGCCAGTAGTATAGGGGTAGGGAGGATTGTAGCAAATGAGCAGTTCTTC. This codes for CASSIGVGRIVANEQFF.

About this clone: One junction end does not reproduce the germline sequence, and a read error may be involved. This sequence joins TRBV6-1 and TRBJ2-1; TRBD2 aligns across 7 bases. CDR3 length: 13 residues. Germline V CDR1 and CDR2: MNHNS, SASEGT. This CDR3 reads CASREGPGGEQFF. Here the CDR3 DNA reads TGTGCCAGCAGGGAAGGGCCGGGAGGTGAGCAGTTCTTC.

This clone is a singleton in its sample. The chain links TRBV11-2 to TRBJ1-2, with D perhaps TRBD1 (6 bases). The CDR3 has 14 amino acids. Germline CDR1 SGHAT, CDR2 FQNNGV. Trimming cost V 5 bases and J 8 bases, with 18 bases left between them. In DNA, the CDR3 is TGTGCCAGCAGCGTCGGTTTAGGCCAGGGGGGCTACACCTTC. This encodes CASSVGLGQGGYTF. Together with reference TRBV11-2 and TRBJ1-2, the CDR3 gives the full variable domain: EAGVAQSPRYKIIEKRQSVAFWCNPISGHATLYWYQQILGQGPKLLIQFQNNGVVDDSQLPKDRFSAERLKGVDSTLKIQPAKLEDSAVYLCASSVGLGQGGYTFGSGTRLTVV.

This clone has only a few counts. The chain joins TRBV14 to TRBJ2-3; 8 positions agree with TRBD2. J was trimmed by 1 base and V by 5 bases; bases with no gene match: 11. Germline V gives CDR1 SGHDN, CDR2 FVKESK. This CDR3 has 17 residues. Here the CDR3 reads CASSSGGAWLRTDTQYF. The CDR3 nucleotides are TGTGCCAGCAGCTCCGGGGGGGCCTGGTTACGCACAGATACGCAGTATTTT.

By share of the sample, this clone is large. The chain carries TRBV7-6 and TRBJ2-1, with 7 bases matching TRBD2. V lost 4 bases, J lost 7 bases, and 10 bases stayed unmatched. The CDR3 contains 15 residues. CDR1 and CDR2 from the germline V gene are SGHVS and FNYEAQ. CDR3 sequence reads: CASSSLGGRGNEQFF. In DNA form, the CDR3 reads TGTGCCAGCAGCTCACTGGGGGGGAGAGGTAATGAGCAGTTCTTC.

This clone was counted once. The chain links TRBV7-2 to TRBJ1-2, with 7 positions matching TRBD1. CDR1 and CDR2 from the germline V gene are SGHTA and FQGNSA. The V and J ends lost 4 bases and 1 base, in that order; junction bases with no gene match: 9. The CDR3 covers 16 residues. In DNA, the CDR3 is TGTGCCAGCAGCTCCCGACAGGGACCACATAACTATGGCTACACCTTC. It is translated as CASSSRQGPHNYGYTF. The full variable domain, in which reference TRBV7-2 and TRBJ1-2 provide the parts outside the CDR3, is GAGVSQSPSNKVTEKGKDVELRCDPISGHTALYWYRQSLGQGLEFLIYFQGNSAPDKSGLPSDRFSAERTGGSVSTLTIQRTQQEDSAVYLCASSSRQGPHNYGYTFGSGTRLTVV.

This chain links TRBV6-5 with TRBJ1-2; D might be TRBD1 (6 bases). Trimming pared 2 bases from V and 8 bases from J, leaving 18 bases between. Germline lookup yields CDR1 MNHEY and CDR2 SVGAGI. The CDR3 totals 15 residues. In DNA, the CDR3 is TGTGCCAGCAGTTACGGTCCCGGGACAACGGAGGGCTACACCTTC. Its protein is CASSYGPGTTEGYTF.

This sequence joins TRBV6-1 and TRBJ1-4, with 9 bases lining up with TRBD1. This CDR3 has 16 amino acids. CDR1 is MNHNS and CDR2 is SASEGT in the germline V gene. V lost 4 bases, J lost 2 bases, and 5 bases stayed unmatched. DNA of the CDR3: TGTGCCAGCAGTGTCCCAACAGGGGGCACTAATGAAAAACTGTTTTTT. Its protein product is CASSVPTGGTNEKLFF.

This clone was found a few times. J is TRBJ1-5 and V is TRBV30; D gene ambiguous. The germline gives CDR1 GTSNPN, CDR2 SVGIG (reference sequence). V was clipped by 3 bases and J by 6 bases, with 15 bases between them. This CDR3 has 14 residues. CDR3 in DNA: TGTGCCTGGAGGGGTCCCGGGATGGGTCAGCCCCAGCATTTT. Residues: CAWRGPGMGQPQHF.

The rearrangement uses TRBV6-6 and TRBJ2-7; D is perhaps TRBD2 (6 bases). Trimming left V 6 bases short and J 7 bases short, with 25 bases between. Germline V lookup: CDR1 MNHNY, CDR2 SVGAGI (reference sequence). This CDR3 spans 16 amino acids. Here the CDR3 reads CASSRLASSIYEEQYF. For the CDR3, the DNA is TGTGCCAGCAGCCGCCTAGCGAGCAGCATCTACGAGGAGCAGTACTTC.

This chain links TRBV19 with TRBJ2-2; D gene ambiguous. This CDR3 region has 14 residues. From germline, CDR1 is LNHDA and CDR2 SQIVND (reference sequence). Trimming removed 7 bases from V and 1 base from J, with 10 bases in between. CDR3: CASTPSLNTGELFF. For the CDR3, the DNA is TGTGCCAGTACCCCCTCTCTGAACACCGGGGAGCTGTTTTTT.

This chain uses TRBV3-1 (or the pseudogene TRBV3-2) with TRBJ2-2; TRBD2 matches 10 bases. Germline V lookup: CDR1 LGHDT, CDR2 YNNKEL (reference sequence). CDR3 size: 13 residues. V shed 6 bases, J shed 12 bases, and the junction held 7 bases outside the gene matches. The CDR3 loop reads CASRGTSGEKLFF. CDR3 sequence (DNA): TGTGCCAGCAGGGGCACTAGCGGGGAGAAGCTGTTTTTT.

This clone was counted only a few times. The J gene is TRBJ1-2, the V gene TRBV12-3 or TRBV12-4; D remains unclear. The CDR3 is made up of 12 amino acids. With 2 bases removed from V and 3 bases from J, the gap between germline ends came to 4 bases. The CDR3 DNA sequence: TGTGCCAGCAGTTTACGGGACTATGGCTACACCTTC. Translating gives CASSLRDYGYTF.

The gene calls are TRBV2 and TRBJ1-6, with D tentatively TRBD1 (6 bases). The CDR3 runs 15 residues. V lost 7 bases and J lost 9, with 19 bases in between. The germline V gene has CDR1 SNHLY and CDR2 FYNNEI. The CDR3 sequence is CASMTQGASGSPLHF. CDR3 DNA sequence: TGTGCCAGCATGACACAGGGAGCGTCTGGTTCACCCCTCCACTTT.

The J gene is TRBJ2-3, the V gene TRBV29-1; D is undetermined. V was shortened by 6 bases and J by 4 bases, with 8 bases between the two germline ends. The CDR3 has 11 residues. CDR1 and CDR2 from the germline V gene are SQVTM and ANQGSEA. In DNA, the CDR3 is TGCAGCGTCCATACAGCAGATACGCAGTATTTT. This gives the protein CSVHTADTQYF.

The rearrangement uses TRBV6-1 and TRBJ1-4, with D tentatively TRBD1 (5 bases). This CDR3 has 17 residues. The V gene lost 2 bases and the J gene lost 3 bases, with 16 bases spanning the gap. Per germline, CDR1 MNHNS and CDR2 SASEGT. The CDR3 spells CASSEWRARGANEKLFF. The CDR3 nucleotides read TGTGCCAGCAGTGAATGGAGGGCCCGGGGGGCTAATGAAAAACTGTTTTTT.

This chain links TRBV19 with TRBJ1-4; possibly TRBD1 for D (6 bases). The CDR3 runs 16 residues. Germline values: CDR1 LNHDA, CDR2 SQIVND (reference sequence). Trimming took off 3 bases at V and 3 bases at J, with 14 bases between the two ends. In nucleotides, the CDR3 is TGTGCCAGTAGTATCCCCAGGGGCGCTTCTAATGAAAAACTGTTTTTT. Translating it yields CASSIPRGASNEKLFF.

The chain has TRBV30 and TRBJ1-1, with 8 bases matching TRBD1. V dropped 0 bases and J dropped 3; count of bases not matched to a gene: 0. CDR1 GTSNPN and CDR2 SVGIG come from the germline V gene (reference sequence). CDR3 length equals 13 residues. This CDR3 is CAWSVQGDTEAFF. Here the CDR3 DNA reads TGTGCCTGGAGTGTACAGGGGGACACTGAAGCTTTCTTT.

This clone occurred once. The rearrangement links TRBV19 to TRBJ1-2, with unresolved D. The length of the CDR3 is 14 residues. The V end lost 1 base, the J end lost 2 bases, and 8 bases lay between the germline ends. Germline values: CDR1 LNHDA, CDR2 SQIVND (reference sequence). This CDR3 is CASSIATSNYGYTF. DNA for the CDR3: TGTGCCAGTAGTATAGCGACAAGCAACTATGGCTACACCTTC.

The sample holds a few counts of this clone. The rearrangement uses TRBV9 and TRBJ1-3; a possible D gene is TRBD1 (5 bases). Germline V lookup: CDR1 SGDLS, CDR2 YYNGEE. Trimming pared 5 bases from V and 0 bases from J, leaving 12 bases between. CDR3 size: 15 residues. For the CDR3, the DNA is TGTGCCAGCAGTGCCACAGGACGCTCTGGAAACACCATATATTTT. This encodes CASSATGRSGNTIYF.